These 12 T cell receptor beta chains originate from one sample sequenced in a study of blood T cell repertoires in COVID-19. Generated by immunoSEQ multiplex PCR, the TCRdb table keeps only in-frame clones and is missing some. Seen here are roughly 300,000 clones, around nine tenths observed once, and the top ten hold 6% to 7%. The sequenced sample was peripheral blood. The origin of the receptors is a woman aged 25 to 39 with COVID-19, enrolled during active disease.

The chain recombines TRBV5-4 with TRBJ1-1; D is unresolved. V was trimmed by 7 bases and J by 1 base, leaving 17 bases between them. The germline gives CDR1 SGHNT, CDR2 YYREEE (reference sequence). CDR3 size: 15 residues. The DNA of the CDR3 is TGTGCCAGCCCTTCCGGCGGCATCGGGAACACTGAAGCTTTCTTT. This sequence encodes CASPSGGIGNTEAFF.

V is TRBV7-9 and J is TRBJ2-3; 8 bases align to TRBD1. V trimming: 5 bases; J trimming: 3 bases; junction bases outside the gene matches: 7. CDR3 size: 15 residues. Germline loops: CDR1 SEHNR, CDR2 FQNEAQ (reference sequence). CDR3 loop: CASSDRDRKTDTQYF. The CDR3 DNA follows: TGTGCCAGCAGCGACCGGGACAGGAAAACAGATACGCAGTATTTT. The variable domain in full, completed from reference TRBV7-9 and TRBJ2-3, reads DTGVSQNPRHKITKRGQNVTFRCDPISEHNRLYWYRQTLGQGPEFLTYFQNEAQLEKSRLLSDRFSAERPKGSFSTLEIQRTEQGDSAMYLCASSDRDRKTDTQYFGPGTRLTVL.

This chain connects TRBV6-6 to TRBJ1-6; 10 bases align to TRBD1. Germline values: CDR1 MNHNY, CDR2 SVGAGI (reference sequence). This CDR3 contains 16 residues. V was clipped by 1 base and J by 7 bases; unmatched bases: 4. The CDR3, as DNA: TGTGCCAGCAGTTACTGGACAGGGGGATTAAATTCACCCCTCCACTTT. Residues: CASSYWTGGLNSPLHF.

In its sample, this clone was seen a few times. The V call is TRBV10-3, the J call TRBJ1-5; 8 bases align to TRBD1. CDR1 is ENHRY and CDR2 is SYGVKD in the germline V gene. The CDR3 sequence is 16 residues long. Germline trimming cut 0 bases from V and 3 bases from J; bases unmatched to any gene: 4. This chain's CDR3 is CAISESGQGTNQPQHF. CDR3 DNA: TGTGCCATCAGTGAGTCTGGACAGGGTACCAATCAGCCCCAGCATTTT.

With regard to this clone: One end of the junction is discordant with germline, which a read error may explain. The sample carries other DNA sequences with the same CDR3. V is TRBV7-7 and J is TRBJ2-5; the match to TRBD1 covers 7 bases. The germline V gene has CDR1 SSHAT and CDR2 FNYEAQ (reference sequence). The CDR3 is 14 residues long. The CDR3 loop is CASSLGAGGETQYF. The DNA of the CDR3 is TGTGCTAGCAGCTTAGGGGCAGGGGGAGAGACCCAGTACTTC.

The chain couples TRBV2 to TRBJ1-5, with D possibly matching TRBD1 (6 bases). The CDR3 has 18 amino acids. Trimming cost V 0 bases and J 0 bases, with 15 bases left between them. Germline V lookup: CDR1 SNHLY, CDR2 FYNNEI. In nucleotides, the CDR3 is TGTGCCAGCAGTGAAGCGCTCCAGGGGCTCTATAGCAATCAGCCCCAGCATTTT. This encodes CASSEALQGLYSNQPQHF.

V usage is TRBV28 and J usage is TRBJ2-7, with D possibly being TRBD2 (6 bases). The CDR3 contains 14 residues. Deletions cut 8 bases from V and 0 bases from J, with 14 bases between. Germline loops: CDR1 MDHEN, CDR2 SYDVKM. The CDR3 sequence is CASRDLGGSYEQYF. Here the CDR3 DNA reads TGTGCCAGCCGTGACCTGGGGGGCTCCTACGAGCAGTACTTC.

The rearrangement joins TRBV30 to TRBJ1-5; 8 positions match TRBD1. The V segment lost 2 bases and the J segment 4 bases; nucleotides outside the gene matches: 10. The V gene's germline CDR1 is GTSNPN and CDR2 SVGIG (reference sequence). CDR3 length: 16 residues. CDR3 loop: CAWSPPPGTGNQPQHF. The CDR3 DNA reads TGTGCCTGGAGTCCCCCCCCCGGGACAGGTAATCAGCCCCAGCATTTT. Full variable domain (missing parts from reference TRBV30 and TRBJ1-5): SQTIHQWPATLVQPVGSPLSLECTVEGTSNPNLYWYRQAAGRGLQLLFYSVGIGQISSEVPQNLSASRPQDRQFILSSKKLLLSDSGFYLCAWSPPPGTGNQPQHFGDGTRLSIL.

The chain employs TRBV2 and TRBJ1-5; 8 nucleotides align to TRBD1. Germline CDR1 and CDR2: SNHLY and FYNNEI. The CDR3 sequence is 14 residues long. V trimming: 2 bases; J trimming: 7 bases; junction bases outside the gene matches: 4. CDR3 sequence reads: CASSEQGARQPQHF. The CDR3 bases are TGTGCCAGCAGTGAACAGGGGGCACGACAGCCCCAGCATTTT.

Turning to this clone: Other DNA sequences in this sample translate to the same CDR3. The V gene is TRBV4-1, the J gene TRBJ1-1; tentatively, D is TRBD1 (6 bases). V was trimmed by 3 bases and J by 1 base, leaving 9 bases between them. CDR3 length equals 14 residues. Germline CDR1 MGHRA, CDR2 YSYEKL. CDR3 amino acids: CASSQDSPNTEAFF. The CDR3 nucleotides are TGCGCCAGCAGCCAGGACAGCCCGAACACTGAAGCTTTCTTT.

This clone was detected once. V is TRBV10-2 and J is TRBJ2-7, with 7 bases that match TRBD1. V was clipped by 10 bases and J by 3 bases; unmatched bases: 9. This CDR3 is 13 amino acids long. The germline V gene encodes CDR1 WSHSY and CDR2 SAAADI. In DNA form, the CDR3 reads TGCGCCACTTCCACGGGACAGTTCTACGAGCAGTACTTC. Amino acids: CATSTGQFYEQYF.

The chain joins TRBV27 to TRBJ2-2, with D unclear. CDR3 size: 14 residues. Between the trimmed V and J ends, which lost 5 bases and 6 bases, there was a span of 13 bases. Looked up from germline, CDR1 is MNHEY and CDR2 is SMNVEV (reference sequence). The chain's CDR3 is CASSIGRMAGELFF. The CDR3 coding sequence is TGTGCCAGCAGTATCGGCAGGATGGCCGGGGAGCTGTTTTTT.